This T cell receptor (beta chain) derives from a study of cytomegalovirus exposure and HLA in healthy donors. For the study at large: In a previous analysis, 117 million unique TCR beta sequences were found from some 200 million T cells. There were about 85 million unique TCRs (from HLA-typed donors) in an early data release.

Trimming took 5 bases from V and 4 from J, leaving 13 bases between them. Germline V CDR1 and CDR2: SSHAT, FNYEAQ (reference sequence). The CDR3 covers 14 residues. The donors were healthy bone marrow donors. PCR employed 60 Vbeta and 13 Jbeta primers. Produced via immunoSEQ multiplex PCR; TCRdb's table is partial and in-frame only. The sample holds fewer than 75,000 clones, roughly 83% seen once. Overall study findings and caveats: The classifier was said to identify cytomegalovirus status with high specificity and sensitivity.

For this clone: Its antigen is undetermined.

Sequencing used PBMCs. This receptor was taken from a man aged 30 to 45 in good health and CMV-seronegative. The V and J genes are TRBV7-7 and TRBJ2-3; D is possibly TRBD2 (5 bases). The CDR3 sequence is CASSASGVADTQYF. Written as DNA, the CDR3 is TGTGCCAGCAGCGCCTCCGGGGTGGCAGATACGCAGTATTTT.